This TCR beta chain derives from a study of blood T cell repertoires in COVID-19 (dated by TCRdb to the early 2020s). Study-wide context: Samples covering the acute and convalescent phases of COVID-19 were provided by collaborators in the United States, Italy and Spain. The samples were drawn from two sources: the first 160 participants of the ongoing ImmuneRACE study, and over 1,000 subjects contributed by 6 global collaborators. A freely available public database, intended as a resource for researchers studying the immune response to SARS-CoV-2, is where the repertoires were released. Where HLA class I and class II types were available, the types were taken from metadata supplied by the sample provider, not from assay-based typing. Subjects who had been exposed to COVID-19, were actively infected with it, or had recovered from it provided the deeply sampled blood TCRbeta repertoires that made up the dataset. Nearly every sample came with metadata listing a de-identified subject ID, COVID-19 status, age in years and sex. The material from the prospective study consisted of cDNA or gDNA derived from T cells, B-cell-depleted T cells, or PBMCs.

Comment on this clone: Its specific antigen is unknown. Qualities for individual bases were not recorded, and no much larger clone is one base off.

Each collaborating institution followed its own protocols to collect whole blood in K2EDTA tubes. Collaborator samples were shipped for TCRbeta analysis as frozen whole blood, isolated PBMCs, or DNA extracted from either sample type. TCRbeta CDR3 regions were amplified from genomic DNA by means of the immunoSEQ Assay, a bias-controlled multiplex PCR. The authors processed their data as follows. Within the assay, amplification of reference gene primers was used to estimate how many nucleated cells each sample contained. Sequence reads were collapsed and filtered to measure the absolute abundance of every unique TCRbeta CDR3 rearrangement. For each sample, productive Simpson clonality was calculated by taking the square root of Simpson's diversity index across productive rearrangements. The clones in this table, taken by TCRdb from immuneACCESS, are in-frame only. Not every clone is retained; where verified, under half of the shortfall comes from an unresolved V gene, and the cause of the rest is unknown. V and J calls and clone size come straight from that table; D and trimming were deduced from the DNA. Present in this sample are roughly 65,000 clones, roughly 85% of which were seen just once. Approximately 39% of the sample is in the top ten clones.

What the study reported, not specific to this receptor: Clinical and demographic metadata were provided uncurated, with the amount varying by source and participant.

The V end loses 0 bases and the J end loses 0 bases, and a stretch of 6 bases separates them. Per the germline V gene, SGHRS is the CDR1 and YFSETQ is the CDR2. The CDR3 spans 14 residues, from the cysteine through the phenylalanine. This entry keeps only the CDR3 DNA: 42 bases, framed from base 1. The sample was peripheral blood. The rearranged segments are TRBV5-1 and TRBJ2-5; the best D guess is TRBD1, with 5 bases matching. The sequence derives from a human donor in a cohort sampled during active COVID-19. CDR3 region: CASSLAGNQETQYF. DNA sequence: TGCGCCAGCAGCTTGGCAGGGAACCAAGAGACCCAGTACTTC.